The 26 T cell receptor beta chains listed next were all sequenced from one sample in a study of beta chain features in type 1 diabetes. General study points: Shorter TCRB CDR3s, moderately but significantly so, were found in Type 1 diabetes patients in all four CD4+ subsets.

The antigens of these receptors remain unknown. TCRB transcripts that were expressed got sequenced, as all of the isolated RNA had been reverse transcribed. Method: immunoSEQ multiplex PCR; TCRdb's copy keeps in-frame clones and lacks some. Among 640,000 or so clones, over 13% were seen once, and the ten largest hold approximately 0.042%. The sequenced sample consisted of naive CD4+ T cells from blood. The receptors derive from a man younger than 35 with type 1 diabetes.

The genes are TRBV18 and TRBJ2-5; TRBD1 or TRBD2 may be the D gene (6 bases each). CDR1 is KGHSH and CDR2 is LQKENI in the germline V gene. The CDR3 has 15 residues. Trimming pared 0 bases from V and 4 bases from J, leaving 12 bases between. The CDR3 nucleotides read TGTGCCAGCTCACCACCGGGGGGCATGGGAGAGACCCAGTACTTC. Encoded protein: CASSPPGGMGETQYF.

V usage is TRBV18 and J usage is TRBJ2-6; 8 bases are shared with TRBD1. Germline V CDR1 and CDR2: KGHSH, LQKENI. J lost 2 bases, V lost 2 bases, and 2 bases had no gene match. There are 16 residues in the CDR3. The CDR3 DNA is TGTGCCAGCTCACCATCAGGGGGCGCTGGGGCCAACGTCCTGACTTTC. Its translation: CASSPSGGAGANVLTF.

The genes are TRBV7-2 and TRBJ2-5, with a possible D match to TRBD2 (5 bases). Trimming pared 5 bases from V and 1 base from J, leaving 11 bases between. CDR1 and CDR2 (germline): SGHTA, FQGNSA. The CDR3 is made up of 14 amino acids. The CDR3 protein is CASSPEGAQETQYF. CDR3 nucleotide sequence: TGTGCCAGCAGCCCCGAGGGAGCCCAAGAGACCCAGTACTTC. The full variable domain, in which reference TRBV7-2 and TRBJ2-5 provide the parts outside the CDR3, is GAGVSQSPSNKVTEKGKDVELRCDPISGHTALYWYRQSLGQGLEFLIYFQGNSAPDKSGLPSDRFSAERTGGSVSTLTIQRTQQEDSAVYLCASSPEGAQETQYFGPGTRLLVL.

The rearrangement uses TRBV14 and TRBJ2-7; tentatively, D is TRBD1 or TRBD2 (5 bases each). From germline, CDR1 is SGHDN and CDR2 FVKESK. Trimming left V 6 bases short and J 3 bases short, with 15 bases between. This CDR3 spans 14 amino acids. Here the CDR3 DNA reads TGTGCCAGCAGTCTCCGGGGCAGGGACTACGAGCAGTACTTC. Its protein product is CASSLRGRDYEQYF.

This clone was observed a handful of times. The chain couples TRBV6-5 to TRBJ1-2; 7 bases agree with TRBD1. Germline CDR1 is MNHEY and CDR2 is SVGAGI. V dropped 2 bases and J dropped 4; count of bases not matched to a gene: 4. This CDR3 has 14 residues. The CDR3 sequence is CASSYRQGGYGYTF. CDR3 nucleotides: TGTGCCAGCAGTTACAGACAGGGTGGCTATGGCTACACCTTC.

This clone has more than one count but fewer than ten. This chain connects TRBV2 to TRBJ2-7; 7 bases map to TRBD2. There are 14 residues in the CDR3. Germline CDR1 is SNHLY and CDR2 is FYNNEI. J lost 4 bases, V lost 10 bases, and 13 bases had no gene match. In DNA, the CDR3 is TGTGCCATCCCCGGCGGGGGAGGTCAATACGAGCAGTACTTC. Its translation: CAIPGGGGQYEQYF.

This chain connects TRBV30 to TRBJ2-6; D is possibly TRBD1 (5 bases). Trimming took off 7 bases at V and 6 bases at J, with 13 bases between the two ends. The CDR3 extends over 13 amino acids. Germline lookup yields CDR1 GTSNPN and CDR2 SVGIG (reference sequence). CDR3 bases: TGTGCCTTCCAGGGTCGAGAGGCCAACGTCCTGACTTTC. Translation: CAFQGREANVLTF.

The chain couples TRBV19 to TRBJ2-1; 8 bases are a match to TRBD1. The CDR3 runs to 15 residues. CDR1 is LNHDA and CDR2 is SQIVND in the germline V gene (reference sequence). V was clipped by 3 bases and J by 5 bases; unmatched bases: 6. CDR3 residues: CASSMLDRENNEQFF. The CDR3 region has the DNA TGTGCCAGTAGTATGTTGGACAGGGAAAACAATGAGCAGTTCTTC.

A few counts support this clone. V is TRBV12-5 and J is TRBJ1-1, with a possible D match to TRBD1 (6 bases). Looked up from germline, CDR1 is LGHNT and CDR2 is FRNRAP. Deletions cut 1 base from V and 5 bases from J, with 8 bases between. The CDR3 is 13 residues long. The CDR3 sequence: CASGLDQGTEAFF. Here the CDR3 DNA reads TGTGCTAGTGGTTTGGACCAGGGGACTGAAGCTTTCTTT.

The chain recombines TRBV30 with TRBJ2-3, with 13 nucleotides matching TRBD2. This CDR3 is 13 amino acids long. With V trimmed by 7 bases and J by 4 bases, 2 bases remained unmatched. The germline V gene has CDR1 GTSNPN and CDR2 SVGIG (reference sequence). In nucleotides, the CDR3 is TGTGCCTTGGGGACTAGCGGGGCAGATACGCAGTATTTT. Protein: CALGTSGADTQYF.

The CDR3 region is CASSVEYRRQETQYF. The CDR3 DNA sequence: TGTGCCAGCAGCGTAGAGTACAGAAGACAAGAGACCCAGTACTTC. V usage is TRBV9 and J usage is TRBJ2-5, with D unclear. Germline CDR1 is SGDLS and CDR2 is YYNGEE. The V and J ends lost 0 bases and 2 bases respectively, with 11 bases between them. The CDR3 loop spans 15 amino acids. The variable domain in full, completed from reference TRBV9 and TRBJ2-5, reads DSGVTQTPKHLITATGQRVTLRCSPRSGDLSVYWYQQSLDQGLQFLIQYYNGEERAKGNILERFSAQQFPDLHSELNLSSLELGDSALYFCASSVEYRRQETQYFGPGTRLLVL.

This clone occurred a few times. The chain recombines TRBV29-1 with TRBJ2-1; possibly TRBD2 for D (6 bases). Trimming stripped 4 bases from V and 4 bases from J, with 20 bases between. Germline-derived CDR1 and CDR2 are SQVTM and ANQGSEA. This CDR3 has 16 residues. Here the CDR3 reads CSVGFAASVMYNEQFF. The CDR3 DNA follows: TGCAGCGTTGGATTCGCGGCTAGCGTTATGTACAATGAGCAGTTCTTC.

In this sample, this clone turned up a few times. Mismatch with germline at one junction end may stem from a read error. The J gene is TRBJ1-4, the V gene TRBV29-1, with D hard to call. This CDR3 is built from 12 residues. Germline V gene data show CDR1 as SQVTM and CDR2 as ANQGSEA. CDR3: CSVEDFLKTVAF. For the CDR3, the DNA is TGCAGCGTTGAAGATTTTCTTAAAACGGTCGCCTTT.

The V gene is TRBV7-2, the J gene TRBJ2-5; the match to TRBD2 covers 10 bases. Germline CDR1 and CDR2: SGHTA and FQGNSA. The CDR3 extends over 14 amino acids. With 7 bases clipped from V and 4 bases from J, the junction kept 6 bases outside the gene matches. This CDR3 is CASTPGLARETQYF. CDR3 sequence (DNA): TGTGCCAGCACCCCGGGACTAGCGAGAGAGACCCAGTACTTC.

In its sample, this clone was seen a few times. V usage is TRBV15 and J usage is TRBJ1-3; D not resolved. This CDR3 has 17 amino acids. The germline V gene encodes CDR1 LNHNV and CDR2 YYDKDF (reference sequence). Trimming cost V 0 bases and J 0 bases, with 12 bases left between them. This CDR3 reads CATSRDLGRSSGNTIYF. The CDR3 nucleotides read TGTGCCACCAGCAGAGATCTTGGCCGAAGCTCTGGAAACACCATATATTTT.

The V call is TRBV4-2, the J call TRBJ2-1; 7 bases are shared with TRBD2. The CDR3 spans 17 residues. Germline CDR1 LGHNA, CDR2 YNFKEQ. The ends lost 0 bases at V and 4 bases at J; junction bases unmatched: 9. The CDR3 protein is CASSQELRASGYNEQFF. CDR3 in DNA: TGTGCCAGCAGCCAAGAACTTCGGGCTAGCGGATACAATGAGCAGTTCTTC.

This clone was seen a handful of times. This sequence joins TRBV30 and TRBJ2-3; TRBD1 agrees at 7 bases. Germline V lookup: CDR1 GTSNPN, CDR2 SVGIG (reference sequence). Trimming at V came to 5 bases and at J to 0 bases, leaving 5 bases not matched to a gene. The CDR3 contains 14 residues. In nucleotides, the CDR3 is TGTGCCTGGGTACAGGGGTTCAGCACAGATACGCAGTATTTT. This codes for CAWVQGFSTDTQYF. Full variable domain (remainder filled in from reference TRBV30 and TRBJ2-3): SQTIHQWPATLVQPVGSPLSLECTVEGTSNPNLYWYRQAAGRGLQLLFYSVGIGQISSEVPQNLSASRPQDRQFILSSKKLLLSDSGFYLCAWVQGFSTDTQYFGPGTRLTVL.

A word on this clone: The sample holds other DNA sequences that translate to the same CDR3. The CDR3 loop is CASSLLAEETQYF. The CDR3 DNA is TGCGCCAGCAGCTTGCTAGCGGAAGAGACCCAGTACTTC. The V call is TRBV5-1, the J call TRBJ2-5; 7 bases match TRBD2. The J segment lost 3 bases and the V segment lost 1 base, leaving 0 bases of the junction unmatched. The CDR3 loop spans 13 amino acids. CDR1 and CDR2 (germline): SGHRS, YFSETQ.

This clone appeared a single time. The chain combines TRBV5-6 with TRBJ2-7, with a tentative D call TRBD2 (6 bases). The V gene lost 1 base and the J gene lost 6 bases, with 14 bases spanning the gap. This CDR3 region has 14 residues. Per germline, CDR1 SGHDT and CDR2 YYEEEE. The CDR3 region has the DNA TGTGCCAGCAGCTTGCACGGGGGTTTGCGCGAGCAGTACTTC. It encodes CASSLHGGLREQYF.

This clone was picked up a small number of times. The rearrangement uses TRBV7-9 and TRBJ1-1; no clear D gene. Germline assignment: CDR1 SEHNR and CDR2 FQNEAQ (reference sequence). Trimming took off 3 bases at V and 4 bases at J, with 12 bases between the two ends. The CDR3 contains 14 residues. The CDR3 nucleotides are TGTGCCAGCAGCTTCGGGCAGCCGGGCACTGAAGCTTTCTTT. Protein product: CASSFGQPGTEAFF.

The rearrangement joins TRBV2 to TRBJ2-6, with D unclear. Trimming stripped 3 bases from V and 1 base from J, with 7 bases between. CDR1 SNHLY and CDR2 FYNNEI come from the germline V gene. There are 15 residues in the CDR3. CDR3 residues: CASSEGWSGANVLTF. The DNA for the CDR3 is TGTGCCAGCAGTGAGGGGTGGTCTGGGGCCAACGTCCTGACTTTC. Full variable domain (remainder filled in from reference TRBV2 and TRBJ2-6): EPEVTQTPSHQVTQMGQEVILRCVPISNHLYFYWYRQILGQKVEFLVSFYNNEISEKSEIFDDQFSVERPDGSNFTLKIRSTKLEDSAMYFCASSEGWSGANVLTFGAGSRLTVL.

V is TRBV6-6 and J is TRBJ2-5; 10 bases are a match to TRBD1. There are 16 residues in the CDR3. The germline CDR1 and CDR2 sequences are MNHNY and SVGAGI (reference sequence). The trim removed 5 bases at V and 2 bases at J, leaving 8 bases unmatched. This CDR3 is CASSADRGLIQETQYF. The CDR3 bases are TGTGCCAGCAGTGCGGACAGGGGGTTAATTCAAGAGACCCAGTACTTC.

The V and J genes are TRBV19 and TRBJ2-7, with 13 bases identical to TRBD2. V was clipped by 5 bases and J by 0 bases; unmatched bases: 7. Per germline, CDR1 LNHDA and CDR2 SQIVND (reference sequence). The CDR3 totals 17 residues. The CDR3 DNA reads TGTGCCAGTAGTCTCCTTGGACTAGCGGGAGCCTCCTACGAGCAGTACTTC. This sequence encodes CASSLLGLAGASYEQYF.

A few counts support this clone. This chain uses TRBV4-3 with TRBJ1-5, with 8 bases fitting TRBD1. Germline assignment: CDR1 LGHNA and CDR2 YSLEER. Germline trimming cut 3 bases from V and 6 bases from J; bases unmatched to any gene: 7. The CDR3 contains 15 residues. CDR3 sequence (DNA): TGCGCCAGCAGCCACGGACAGGGCGGGAGTCAGCCCCAGCATTTT. Translated, it gives CASSHGQGGSQPQHF.

V is TRBV7-8 and J is TRBJ1-1, with TRBD1 identical over 7 bases. The CDR3 length is 14 residues. Losses at the gene ends were 3 bases for V and 1 base for J; bases not matched to a gene: 2. Per the germline V gene, CDR1 is SGHVS and CDR2 is FQNEAQ. The CDR3 spells CASSFTGANTEAFF. The CDR3 DNA sequence: TGTGCCAGCAGCTTTACAGGGGCGAACACTGAAGCTTTCTTT.

The chain links TRBV5-1 to TRBJ2-3; D perhaps matches TRBD2 (7 bases). This CDR3 comprises 15 residues. Germline V lookup: CDR1 SGHRS, CDR2 YFSETQ. The V end lost 2 bases, the J end lost 2 bases, and 12 bases lay between the germline ends. CDR3 residues: CASSLTGGLTDTQYF. In DNA, the CDR3 is TGCGCCAGCAGCTTAACGGGGGGCCTCACAGATACGCAGTATTTT.